The clone carrying this T cell receptor (beta chain) was picked up many times. Its antigen is unidentified. The source of the sample is a study of T cells after yellow fever vaccination. Study-level background: SMART-Seq v4 Ultra Low Input prepared libraries from low-cell fractions.

There are 15 residues in the CDR3. The V end was cut by 1 base, the J end by 1 base, with 10 bases between. Germline V gene sequence: CDR1 SGHTA, CDR2 FQGNSA. General observations from the study: Among primary-vaccination clones, most reappeared after the booster, at almost 98% for CD4 and more than 75% for CD8.

5'RACE template switching added a universal primer site and UMIs to TCR cDNA. Using its own MiXCR run on the 5' RACE reads, TCRdb lists one record per CDR3 protein. The sample consists of about 50,000 distinct CDR3 sequences, roughly 7.3% of them appearing once. The sequence derives from a man aged 18-30 years who received the YFV17D yellow fever vaccine. V and J are TRBV7-2 and TRBJ1-1, with D possibly TRBD1 on 5 matching bases. Here the sequenced sample was CD8+ T cells sorted from PBMCs, taken less than 18 days after the first yellow fever vaccination. The CDR3 DNA reads as TGTGCCAGCAGCTTAGTGAGGGGCACGAACACTGAAGCTTTCTTT. This codes for CASSLVRGTNTEAFF. Drawing the rest from reference TRBV7-2 and TRBJ1-1, the complete variable domain is GAGVSQSPSNKVTEKGKDVELRCDPISGHTALYWYRQSLGQGLEFLIYFQGNSAPDKSGLPSDRFSAERTGGSVSTLTIQRTQQEDSAVYLCASSLVRGTNTEAFFGQGTRLTVV.